The T cell receptor delta chain under discussion was sequenced for a study of γδ T cells in repeated Plasmodium falciparum infection. Study-wide background: Over roughly 600 days, donors received four mosquito-bite P. falciparum NF54 infections.

As to this clone: TCRdb attributes to this sequence the protein of a much larger clone, which differs from the DNA translation at residue 10; a read error is likely, and the protein displayed is translated from the DNA.

TCRdb ran CATT on the multiplex PCR reads. Found here are 75,000 to 95,000 delta-chain clones, 0.95% to 1% of them singletons; the top ten hold roughly 9.9%. This TCR derives from a pool of human donors (malaria-infected and uninfected, not separated). The sequenced material came from gamma-delta T cells from blood.

As DNA, the CDR3 is TGTGCTCTTGGGACCAGACCCTGGGGGATCCACGAGACCGATAAACTCATCTTT. Translation: CALGTRPWGIHETDKLIF. The chain has TRDV1 and TRDJ1, with 9 bases fitting TRDD3. The J gene was not available in TCRdb and was assigned here by matching the DNA to germline segments. CDR1 is TSWWSYY and CDR2 is QGS in the germline V gene. This CDR3 has 18 residues. J gave up 2 bases and V 5 bases, and 15 bases lay outside the gene matches.